This TCR beta chain was documented in a study of human T cells and chemical hapten exposure. Study summary: Diphenylcyclopropenone was administered weekly to the scalp of patients throughout the roughly 22-week study. Yields of TCR per sample differed, chiefly owing to small differences in pooled library volume.

Time point defined: patch test 2, 6 weeks after DPC sensitization. Specified treatment: therapeutic diphenylcyclopropenone sensitization with weekly scalp DPC. Total RNA extraction was carried out from unfractionated whole blood. Within the library, unique molecular identifiers were attached to each individual cDNA molecule. Each CDR3 protein is one row after TCRdb ran MiXCR on the RACE reads. The sample lists 95,000 or so distinct CDR3 sequences, roughly an eighth occurring once. In its sample, this clonotype was seen a few times. The V and J ends lost 7 bases and 6 bases, in that order; junction bases with no gene match: 8. Germline lookup yields CDR1 SGHNT and CDR2 YENEEA. CDR3 length equals 13 residues.

V usage is TRBV11-3 and J usage is TRBJ1-2; the match to TRBD1 covers 7 bases. Sequencing was performed on whole blood, taken in connection with sensitization to the hapten diphenylcyclopropenone (DPC). The sequence derives from a woman aged 40 to 50 with alopecia areata. Some clones in this sample may be carry-over from other donors' samples. The CDR3 bases are TGTGCCAGCACCCTAACAGGGGCTGATGGCTACACCTTC. Translated: CASTLTGADGYTF. The full variable domain, rest sourced from reference TRBV11-3 and TRBJ1-2, is EAGVVQSPRYKIIEKKQPVAFWCNPISGHNTLYWYLQNLGQGPELLIRYENEEAVDDSQLPKDRFSAERLKGVDSTLKIQPAELGDSAVYLCASTLTGADGYTFGSGTRLTVV.